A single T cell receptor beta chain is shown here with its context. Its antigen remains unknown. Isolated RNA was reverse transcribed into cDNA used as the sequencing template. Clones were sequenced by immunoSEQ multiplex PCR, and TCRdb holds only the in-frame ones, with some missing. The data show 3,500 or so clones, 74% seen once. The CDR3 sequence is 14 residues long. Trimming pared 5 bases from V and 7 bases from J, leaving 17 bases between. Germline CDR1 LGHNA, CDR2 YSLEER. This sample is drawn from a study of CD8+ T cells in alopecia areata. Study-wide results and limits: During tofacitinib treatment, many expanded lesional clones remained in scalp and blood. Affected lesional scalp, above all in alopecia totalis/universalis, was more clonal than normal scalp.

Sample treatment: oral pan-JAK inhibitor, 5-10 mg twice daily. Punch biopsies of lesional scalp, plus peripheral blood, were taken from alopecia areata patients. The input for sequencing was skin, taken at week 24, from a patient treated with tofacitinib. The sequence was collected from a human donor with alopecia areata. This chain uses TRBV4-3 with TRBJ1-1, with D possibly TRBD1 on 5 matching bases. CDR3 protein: CASSKWAREDEAFF. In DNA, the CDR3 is TGCGCCAGCAGCAAGTGGGCCAGGGAAGATGAAGCTTTCTTT.